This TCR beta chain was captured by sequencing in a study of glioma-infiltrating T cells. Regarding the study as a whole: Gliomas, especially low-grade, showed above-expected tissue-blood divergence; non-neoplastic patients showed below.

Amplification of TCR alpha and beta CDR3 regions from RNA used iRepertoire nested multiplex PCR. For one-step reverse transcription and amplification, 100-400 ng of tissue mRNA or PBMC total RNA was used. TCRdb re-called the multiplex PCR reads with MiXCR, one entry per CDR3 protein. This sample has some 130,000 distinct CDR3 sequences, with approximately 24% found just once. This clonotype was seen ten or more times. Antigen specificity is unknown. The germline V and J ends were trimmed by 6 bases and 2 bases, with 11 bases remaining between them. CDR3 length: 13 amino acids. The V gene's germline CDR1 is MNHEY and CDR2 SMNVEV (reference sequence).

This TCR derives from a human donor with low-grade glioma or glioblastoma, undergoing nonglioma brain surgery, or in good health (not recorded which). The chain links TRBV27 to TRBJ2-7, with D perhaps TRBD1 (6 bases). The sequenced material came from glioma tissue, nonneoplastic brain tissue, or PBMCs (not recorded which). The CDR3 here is CASSARGTYEQYV. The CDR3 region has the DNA TGTGCCAGCAGCGCCAGGGGAACCTACGAGCAGTACGTC.